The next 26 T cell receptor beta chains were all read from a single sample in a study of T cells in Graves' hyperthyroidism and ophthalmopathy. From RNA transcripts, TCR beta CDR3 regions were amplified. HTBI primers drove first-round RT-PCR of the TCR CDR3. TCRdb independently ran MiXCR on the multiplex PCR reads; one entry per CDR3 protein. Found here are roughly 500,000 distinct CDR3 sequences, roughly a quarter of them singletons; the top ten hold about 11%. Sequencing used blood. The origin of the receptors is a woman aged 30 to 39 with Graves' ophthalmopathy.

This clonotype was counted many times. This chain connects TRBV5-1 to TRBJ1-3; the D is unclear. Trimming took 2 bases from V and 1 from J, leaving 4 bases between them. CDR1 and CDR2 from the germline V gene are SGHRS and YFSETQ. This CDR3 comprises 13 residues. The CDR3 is CASSFTSGNTIYF. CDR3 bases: TGCGCCAGCAGCTTTACGTCTGGAAACACCATATATTTT.

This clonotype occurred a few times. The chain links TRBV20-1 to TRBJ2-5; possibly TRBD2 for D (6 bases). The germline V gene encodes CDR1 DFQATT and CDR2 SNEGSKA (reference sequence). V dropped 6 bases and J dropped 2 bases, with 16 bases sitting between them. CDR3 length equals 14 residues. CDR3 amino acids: CSAGGWSGQETQYF. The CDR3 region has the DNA TGCAGTGCGGGGGGTTGGTCTGGTCAAGAGACCCAGTACTTC.

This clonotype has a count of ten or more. The DNA of the CDR3 is TGTGCCAGCAGCCAAGCGGGGCAGGCTAATCAGCCCCAGCATTTT. Translating it yields CASSQAGQANQPQHF. The rearrangement joins TRBV4-2 to TRBJ1-5; D perhaps matches TRBD1 (5 bases). This CDR3 has 15 residues. The germline V gene has CDR1 LGHNA and CDR2 YNFKEQ. V lost 1 base and J lost 4, with 11 bases in between.

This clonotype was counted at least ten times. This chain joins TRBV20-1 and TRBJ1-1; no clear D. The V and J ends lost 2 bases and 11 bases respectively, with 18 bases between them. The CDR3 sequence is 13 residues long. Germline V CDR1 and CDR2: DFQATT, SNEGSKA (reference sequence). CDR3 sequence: CSARLAGRMAAFF. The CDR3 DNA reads TGCAGTGCTAGATTGGCTGGACGGATGGCCGCTTTCTTT.

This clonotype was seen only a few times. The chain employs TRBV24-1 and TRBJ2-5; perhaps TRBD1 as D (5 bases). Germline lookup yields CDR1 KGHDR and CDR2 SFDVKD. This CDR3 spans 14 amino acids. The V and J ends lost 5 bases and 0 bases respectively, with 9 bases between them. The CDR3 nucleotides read TGTGCCACCAGTGGCAGGGCTTACCAAGAGACCCAGTACTTC. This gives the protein CATSGRAYQETQYF.

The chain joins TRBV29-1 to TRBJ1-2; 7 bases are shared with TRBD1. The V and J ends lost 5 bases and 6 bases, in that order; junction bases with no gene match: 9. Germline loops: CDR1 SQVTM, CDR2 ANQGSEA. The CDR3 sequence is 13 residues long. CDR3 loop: CSVRGAGGDGYTF. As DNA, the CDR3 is TGCAGCGTTCGAGGGGCAGGGGGTGATGGCTACACCTTC.

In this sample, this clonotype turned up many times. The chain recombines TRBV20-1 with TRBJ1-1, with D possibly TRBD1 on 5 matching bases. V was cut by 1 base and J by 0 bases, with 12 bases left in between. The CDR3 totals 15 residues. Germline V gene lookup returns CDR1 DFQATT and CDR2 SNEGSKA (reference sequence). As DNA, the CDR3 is TGCAGTGCTAGAGCCCCGGGGGGTCTGAACACTGAAGCTTTCTTT. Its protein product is CSARAPGGLNTEAFF.

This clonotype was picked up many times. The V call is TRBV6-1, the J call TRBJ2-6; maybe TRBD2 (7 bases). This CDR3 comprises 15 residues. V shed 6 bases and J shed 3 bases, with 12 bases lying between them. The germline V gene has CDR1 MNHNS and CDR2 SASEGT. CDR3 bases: TGTGCCAGCAGGGGGGGGCTTCTTGGGGCCAACGTCCTGACTTTC. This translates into CASRGGLLGANVLTF.

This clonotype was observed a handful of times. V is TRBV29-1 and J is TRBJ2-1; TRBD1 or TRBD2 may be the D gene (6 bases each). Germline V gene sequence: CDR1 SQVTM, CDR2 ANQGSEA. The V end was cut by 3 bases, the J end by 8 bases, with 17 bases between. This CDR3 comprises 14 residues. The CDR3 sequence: CSVDSIEGGDEQFF. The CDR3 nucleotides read TGCAGCGTTGACAGTATCGAGGGGGGAGATGAGCAGTTCTTC.

The CDR3 loop is CASSLPRVNTEAFF. In nucleotides, the CDR3 is TGTGCCAGCAGCCTCCCACGGGTGAACACTGAAGCTTTCTTT. J is TRBJ1-1 and V is TRBV14; D ambiguous. The V gene's germline CDR1 is SGHDN and CDR2 FVKESK. Trimming took 4 bases from V and 0 from J, leaving 9 bases between them. The length of the CDR3 is 14 residues.

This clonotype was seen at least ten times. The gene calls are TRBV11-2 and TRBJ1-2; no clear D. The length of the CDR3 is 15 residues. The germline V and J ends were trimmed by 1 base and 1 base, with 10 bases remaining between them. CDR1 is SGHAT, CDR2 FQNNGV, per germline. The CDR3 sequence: CASSLGSDNNYGYTF. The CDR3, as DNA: TGTGCCAGCAGCTTAGGTTCGGATAATAACTATGGCTACACCTTC.

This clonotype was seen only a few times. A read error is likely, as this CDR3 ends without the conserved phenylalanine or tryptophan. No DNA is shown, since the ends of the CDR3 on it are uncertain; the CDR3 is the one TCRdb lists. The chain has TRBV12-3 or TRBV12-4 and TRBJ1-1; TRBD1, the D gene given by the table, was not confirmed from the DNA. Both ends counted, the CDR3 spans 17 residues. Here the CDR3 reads CASRNQGVWAPDTEACL.

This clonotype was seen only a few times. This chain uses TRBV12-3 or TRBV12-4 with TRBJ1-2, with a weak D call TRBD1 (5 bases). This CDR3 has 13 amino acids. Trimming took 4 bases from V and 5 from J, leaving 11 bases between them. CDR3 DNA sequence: TGTGCCAGCAGTTACACAGGCTTATATGGCTACACCTTC. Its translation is CASSYTGLYGYTF.

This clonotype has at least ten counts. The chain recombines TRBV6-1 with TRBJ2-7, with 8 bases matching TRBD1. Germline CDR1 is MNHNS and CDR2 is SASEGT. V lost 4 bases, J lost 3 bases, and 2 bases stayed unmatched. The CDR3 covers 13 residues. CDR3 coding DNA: TGTGCCAGCAGTGCCGGGACAGGCTACGAGCAGTACTTC. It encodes CASSAGTGYEQYF.

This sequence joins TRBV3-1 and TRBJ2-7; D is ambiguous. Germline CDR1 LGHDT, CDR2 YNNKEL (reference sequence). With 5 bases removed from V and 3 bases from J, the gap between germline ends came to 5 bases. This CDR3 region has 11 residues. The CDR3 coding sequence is TGTGCCAGCAGCTACGACTACGAGCAGTACTTC. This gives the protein CASSYDYEQYF.

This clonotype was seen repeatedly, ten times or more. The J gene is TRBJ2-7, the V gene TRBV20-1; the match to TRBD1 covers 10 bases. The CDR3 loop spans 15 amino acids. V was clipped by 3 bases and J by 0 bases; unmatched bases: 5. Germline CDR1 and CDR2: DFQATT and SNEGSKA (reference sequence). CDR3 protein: CSASGTGESSYEQYF. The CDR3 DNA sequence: TGCAGTGCTAGCGGGACAGGGGAGAGCTCCTACGAGCAGTACTTC.

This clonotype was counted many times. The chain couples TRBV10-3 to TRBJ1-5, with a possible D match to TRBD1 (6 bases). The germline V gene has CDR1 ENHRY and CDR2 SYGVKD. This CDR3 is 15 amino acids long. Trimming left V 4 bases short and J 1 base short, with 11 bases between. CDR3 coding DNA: TGTGCCATCAGTGGGCGTCAGGGGAGCAATCAGCCCCAGCATTTT. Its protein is CAISGRQGSNQPQHF.

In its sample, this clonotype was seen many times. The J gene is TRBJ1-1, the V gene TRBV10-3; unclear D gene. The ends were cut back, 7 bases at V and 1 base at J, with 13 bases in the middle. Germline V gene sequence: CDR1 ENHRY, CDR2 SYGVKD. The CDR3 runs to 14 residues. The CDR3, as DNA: TGTGCCATCACCCCGGGCAGCTCGAACACTGAAGCTTTCTTT. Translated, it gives CAITPGSSNTEAFF.

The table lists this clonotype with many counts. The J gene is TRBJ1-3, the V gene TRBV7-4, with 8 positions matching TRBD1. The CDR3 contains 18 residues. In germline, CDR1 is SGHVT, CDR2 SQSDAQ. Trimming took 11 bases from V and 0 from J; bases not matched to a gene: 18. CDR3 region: CAYRPGTGTINSGNTIYF. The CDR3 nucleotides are TGTGCCTACAGGCCCGGGACAGGCACCATTAACTCTGGAAACACCATATATTTT.

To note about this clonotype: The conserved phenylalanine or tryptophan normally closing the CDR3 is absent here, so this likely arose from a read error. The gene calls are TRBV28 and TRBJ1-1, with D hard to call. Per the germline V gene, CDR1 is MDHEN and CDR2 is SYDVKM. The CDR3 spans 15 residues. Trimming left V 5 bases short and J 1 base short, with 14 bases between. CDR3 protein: CASSPLSAENTEAFY. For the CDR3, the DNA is TGTGCCAGCAGTCCCCTATCGGCAGAGAACACTGAAGCTTTCTAT.

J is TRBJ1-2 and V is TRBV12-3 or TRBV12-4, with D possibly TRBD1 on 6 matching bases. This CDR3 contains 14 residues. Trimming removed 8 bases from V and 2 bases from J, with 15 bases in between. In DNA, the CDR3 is TGTGCCAGCCGTGGTATGAGGGGGAACTATGGCTACACCTTC. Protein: CASRGMRGNYGYTF.

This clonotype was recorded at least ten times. CDR3: CASSQEFVQGQDKNIQYF. The DNA for the CDR3 is TGCGCCAGCAGCCAAGAATTTGTGCAGGGCCAAGACAAAAACATTCAGTACTTC. The chain couples TRBV4-3 to TRBJ2-4, with D possibly being TRBD1 (5 bases). Germline values: CDR1 LGHNA, CDR2 YSLEER. V lost 0 bases and J 3 bases, leaving 18 bases between the germline ends. This CDR3 has 18 amino acids.

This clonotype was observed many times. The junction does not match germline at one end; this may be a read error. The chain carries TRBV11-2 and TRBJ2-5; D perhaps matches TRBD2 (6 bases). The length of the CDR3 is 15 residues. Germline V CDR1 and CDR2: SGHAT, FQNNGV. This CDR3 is CASSLEGAGQEAQYF. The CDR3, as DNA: TGTGCCAGCAGCTTAGAAGGCGCGGGGCAAGAGGCCCAGTACTTC.

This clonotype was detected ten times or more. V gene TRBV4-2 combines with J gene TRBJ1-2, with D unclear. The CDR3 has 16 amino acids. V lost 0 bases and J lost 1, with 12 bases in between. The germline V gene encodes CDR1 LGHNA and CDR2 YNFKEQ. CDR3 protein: CASSQDGGGDNYGYTF. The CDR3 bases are TGTGCCAGCAGCCAAGATGGCGGCGGGGATAACTATGGCTACACCTTC.

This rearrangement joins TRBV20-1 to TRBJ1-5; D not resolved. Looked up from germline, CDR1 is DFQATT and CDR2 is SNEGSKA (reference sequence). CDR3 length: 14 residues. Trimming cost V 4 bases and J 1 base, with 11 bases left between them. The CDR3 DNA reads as TGCAGTGCTACGATAACTCCGAGCAATCAGCCCCAGCATTTT. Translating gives CSATITPSNQPQHF.

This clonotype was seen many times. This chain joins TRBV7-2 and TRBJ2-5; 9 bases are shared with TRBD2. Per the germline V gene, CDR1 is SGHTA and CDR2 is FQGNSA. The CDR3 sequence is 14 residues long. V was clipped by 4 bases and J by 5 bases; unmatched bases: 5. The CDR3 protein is CASSSTSGLETQYF. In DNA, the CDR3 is TGTGCCAGCAGCTCCACTAGCGGGTTGGAGACCCAGTACTTC.